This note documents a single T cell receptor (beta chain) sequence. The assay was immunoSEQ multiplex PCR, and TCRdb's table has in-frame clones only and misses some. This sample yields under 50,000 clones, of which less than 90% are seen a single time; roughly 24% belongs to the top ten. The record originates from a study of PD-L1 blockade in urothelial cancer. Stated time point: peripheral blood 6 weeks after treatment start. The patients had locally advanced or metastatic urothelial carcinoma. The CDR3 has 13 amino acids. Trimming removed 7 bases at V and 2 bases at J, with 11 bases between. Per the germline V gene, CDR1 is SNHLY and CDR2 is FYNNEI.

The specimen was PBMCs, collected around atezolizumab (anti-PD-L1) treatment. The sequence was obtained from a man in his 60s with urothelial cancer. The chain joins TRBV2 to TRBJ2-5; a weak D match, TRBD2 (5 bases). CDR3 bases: TGTGCCAGCATGGGCAGGACTCAAGAGACCCAGTACTTC. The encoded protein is CASMGRTQETQYF.